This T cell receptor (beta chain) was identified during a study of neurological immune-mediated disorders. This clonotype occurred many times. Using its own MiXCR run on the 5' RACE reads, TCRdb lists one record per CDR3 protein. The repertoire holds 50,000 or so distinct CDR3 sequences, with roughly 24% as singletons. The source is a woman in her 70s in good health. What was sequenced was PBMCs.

The CDR3: CASSSGGTGWETQYF. The CDR3 nucleotides read TGCGCCAGCAGTTCCGGGGGGACAGGCTGGGAGACCCAGTACTTC. The chain couples TRBV5-1 to TRBJ2-5; maybe TRBD1 (8 bases). The CDR3 is 15 amino acids. Deletions cut 5 bases from V and 5 bases from J, with 19 bases between. CDR1 and CDR2 from the germline V gene are SGHRS and YFSETQ.